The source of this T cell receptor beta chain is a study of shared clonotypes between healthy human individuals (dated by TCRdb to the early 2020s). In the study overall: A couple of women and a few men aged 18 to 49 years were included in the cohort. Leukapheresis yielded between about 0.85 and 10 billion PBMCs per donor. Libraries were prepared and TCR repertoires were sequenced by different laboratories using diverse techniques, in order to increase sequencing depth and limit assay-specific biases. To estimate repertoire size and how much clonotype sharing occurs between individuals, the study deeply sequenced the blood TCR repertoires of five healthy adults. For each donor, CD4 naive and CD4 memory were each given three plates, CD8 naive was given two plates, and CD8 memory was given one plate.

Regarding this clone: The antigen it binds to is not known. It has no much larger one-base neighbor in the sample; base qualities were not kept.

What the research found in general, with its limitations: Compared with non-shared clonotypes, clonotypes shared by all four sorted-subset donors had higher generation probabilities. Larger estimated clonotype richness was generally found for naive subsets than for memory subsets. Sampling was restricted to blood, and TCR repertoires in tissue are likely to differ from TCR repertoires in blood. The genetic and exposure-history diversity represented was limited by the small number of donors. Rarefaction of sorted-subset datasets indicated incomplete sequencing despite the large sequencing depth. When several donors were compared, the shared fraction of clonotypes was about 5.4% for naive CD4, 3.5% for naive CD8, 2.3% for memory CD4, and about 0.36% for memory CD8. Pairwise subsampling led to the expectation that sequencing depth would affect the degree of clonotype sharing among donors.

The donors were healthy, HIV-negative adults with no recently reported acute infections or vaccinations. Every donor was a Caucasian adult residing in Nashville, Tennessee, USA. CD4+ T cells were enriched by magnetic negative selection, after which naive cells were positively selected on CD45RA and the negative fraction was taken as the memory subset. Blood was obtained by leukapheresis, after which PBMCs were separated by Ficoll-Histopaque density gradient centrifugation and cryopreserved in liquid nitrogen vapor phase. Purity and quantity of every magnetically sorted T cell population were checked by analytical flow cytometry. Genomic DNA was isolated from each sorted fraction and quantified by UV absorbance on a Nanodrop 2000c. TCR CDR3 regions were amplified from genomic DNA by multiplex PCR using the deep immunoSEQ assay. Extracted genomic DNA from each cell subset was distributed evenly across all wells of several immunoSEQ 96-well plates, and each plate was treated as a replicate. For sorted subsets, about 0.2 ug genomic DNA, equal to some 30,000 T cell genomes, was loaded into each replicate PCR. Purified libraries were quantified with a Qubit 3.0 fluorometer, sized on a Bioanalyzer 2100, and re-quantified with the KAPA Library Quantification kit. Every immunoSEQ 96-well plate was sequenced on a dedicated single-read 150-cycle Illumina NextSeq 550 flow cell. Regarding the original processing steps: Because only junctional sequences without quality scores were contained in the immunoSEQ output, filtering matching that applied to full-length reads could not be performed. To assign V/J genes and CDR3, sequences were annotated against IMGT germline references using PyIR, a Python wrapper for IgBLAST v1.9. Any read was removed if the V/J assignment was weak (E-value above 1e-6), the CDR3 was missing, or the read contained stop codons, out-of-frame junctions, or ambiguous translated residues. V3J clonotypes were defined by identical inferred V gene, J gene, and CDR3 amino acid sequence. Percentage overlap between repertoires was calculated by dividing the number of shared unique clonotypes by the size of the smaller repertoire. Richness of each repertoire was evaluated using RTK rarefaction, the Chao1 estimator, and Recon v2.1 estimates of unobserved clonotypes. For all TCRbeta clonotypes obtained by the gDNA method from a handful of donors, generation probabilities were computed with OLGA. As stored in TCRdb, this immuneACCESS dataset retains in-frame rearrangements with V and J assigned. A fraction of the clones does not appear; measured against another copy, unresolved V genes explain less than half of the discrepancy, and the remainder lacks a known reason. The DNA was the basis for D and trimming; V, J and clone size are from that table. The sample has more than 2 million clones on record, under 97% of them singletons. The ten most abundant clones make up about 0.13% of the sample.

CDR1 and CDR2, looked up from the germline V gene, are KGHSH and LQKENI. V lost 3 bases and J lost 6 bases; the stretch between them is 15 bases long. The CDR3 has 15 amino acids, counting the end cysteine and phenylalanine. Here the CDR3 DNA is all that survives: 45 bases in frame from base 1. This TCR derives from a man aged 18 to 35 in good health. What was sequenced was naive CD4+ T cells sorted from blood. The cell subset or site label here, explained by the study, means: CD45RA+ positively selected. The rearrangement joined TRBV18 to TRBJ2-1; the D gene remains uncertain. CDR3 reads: CASSPPKISANEQFF. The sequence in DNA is TGTGCCAGCTCACCCCCCAAGATCAGCGCCAATGAGCAGTTCTTC.